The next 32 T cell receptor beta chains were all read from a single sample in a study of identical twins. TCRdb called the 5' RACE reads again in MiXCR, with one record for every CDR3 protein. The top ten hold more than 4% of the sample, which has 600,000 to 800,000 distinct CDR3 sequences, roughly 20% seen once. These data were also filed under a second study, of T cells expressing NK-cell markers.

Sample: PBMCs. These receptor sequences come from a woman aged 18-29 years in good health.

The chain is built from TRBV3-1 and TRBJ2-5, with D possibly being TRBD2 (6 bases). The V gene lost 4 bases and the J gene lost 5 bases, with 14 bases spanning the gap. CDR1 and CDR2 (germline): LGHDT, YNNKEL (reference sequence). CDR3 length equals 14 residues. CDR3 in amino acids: CASSPSGVGETQYF. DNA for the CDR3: TGTGCCAGCAGCCCGTCGGGGGTGGGGGAGACCCAGTACTTC.

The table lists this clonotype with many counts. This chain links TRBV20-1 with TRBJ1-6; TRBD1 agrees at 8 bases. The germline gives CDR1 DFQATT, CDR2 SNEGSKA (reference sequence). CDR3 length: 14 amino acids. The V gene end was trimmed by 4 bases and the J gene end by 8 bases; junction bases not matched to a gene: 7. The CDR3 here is CSATGGYAYSPLHF. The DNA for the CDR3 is TGCAGTGCTACAGGGGGCTATGCTTATTCACCCCTCCACTTT.

CDR3 protein: CASSLAASWHPYEQYF. The CDR3 DNA reads TGTGCCAGCAGCTTAGCGGCTAGCTGGCATCCCTACGAGCAGTACTTC. The V gene is TRBV7-2, the J gene TRBJ2-7, with D tentatively TRBD2 (5 bases). The CDR3 length is 16 residues. Germline V gene data show CDR1 as SGHTA and CDR2 as FQGNSA. V gave up 0 bases and J gave up 2 bases, with 14 bases separating them.

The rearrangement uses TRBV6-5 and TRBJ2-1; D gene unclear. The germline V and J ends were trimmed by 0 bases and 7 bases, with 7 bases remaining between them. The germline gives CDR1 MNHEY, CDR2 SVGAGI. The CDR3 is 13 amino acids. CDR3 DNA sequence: TGTGCCAGCAGTTACTCGCCCGGGAATGAGCAGTTCTTC. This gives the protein CASSYSPGNEQFF.

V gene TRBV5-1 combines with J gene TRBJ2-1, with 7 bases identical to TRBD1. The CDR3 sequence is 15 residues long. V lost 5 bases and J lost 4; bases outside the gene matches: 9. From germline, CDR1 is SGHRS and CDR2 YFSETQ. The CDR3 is CASRYAGTEYNEQFF. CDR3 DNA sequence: TGCGCCAGCAGGTACGCCGGGACAGAGTACAATGAGCAGTTCTTC.

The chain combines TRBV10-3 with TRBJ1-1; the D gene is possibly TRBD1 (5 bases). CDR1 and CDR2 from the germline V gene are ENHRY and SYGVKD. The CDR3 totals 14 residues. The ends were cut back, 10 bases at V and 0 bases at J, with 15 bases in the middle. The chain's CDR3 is CATQIGVVNTEAFF. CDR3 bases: TGTGCCACCCAAATAGGGGTGGTGAACACTGAAGCTTTCTTT.

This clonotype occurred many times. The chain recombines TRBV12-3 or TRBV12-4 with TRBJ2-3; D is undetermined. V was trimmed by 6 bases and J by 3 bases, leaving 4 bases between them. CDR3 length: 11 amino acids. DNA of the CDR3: TGTGCCAGCAGACGAACAGATACGCAGTATTTT. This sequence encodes CASRRTDTQYF.

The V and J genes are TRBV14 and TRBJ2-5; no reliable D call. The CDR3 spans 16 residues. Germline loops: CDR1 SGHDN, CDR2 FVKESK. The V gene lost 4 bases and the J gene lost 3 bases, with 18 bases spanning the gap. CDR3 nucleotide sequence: TGTGCCAGCAGCCCCCACATGGCCGGGTTTGAAGAGACCCAGTACTTC. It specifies CASSPHMAGFEETQYF.

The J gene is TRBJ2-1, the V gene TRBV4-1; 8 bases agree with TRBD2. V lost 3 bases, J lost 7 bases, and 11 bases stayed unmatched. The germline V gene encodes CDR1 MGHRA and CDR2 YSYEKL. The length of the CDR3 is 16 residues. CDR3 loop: CASSQAQGLVANEQFF. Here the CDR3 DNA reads TGCGCCAGCAGCCAGGCTCAGGGACTAGTTGCGAATGAGCAGTTCTTC.

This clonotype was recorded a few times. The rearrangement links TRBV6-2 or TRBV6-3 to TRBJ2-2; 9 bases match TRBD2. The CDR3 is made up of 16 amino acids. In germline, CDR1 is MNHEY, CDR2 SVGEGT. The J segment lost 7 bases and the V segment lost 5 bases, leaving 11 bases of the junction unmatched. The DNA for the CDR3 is TGTGCCAGCAGTCCTCGCGCGGGAGGGCCAGGCGGGGAGCTGTTTTTT. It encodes CASSPRAGGPGGELFF.

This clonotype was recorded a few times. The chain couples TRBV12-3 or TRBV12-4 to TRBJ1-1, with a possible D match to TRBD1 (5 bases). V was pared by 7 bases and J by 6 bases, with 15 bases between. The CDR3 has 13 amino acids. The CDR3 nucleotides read TGTGCCAGCACCCTGGGTTGGGGCCCTGAAGCTTTCTTT. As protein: CASTLGWGPEAFF.

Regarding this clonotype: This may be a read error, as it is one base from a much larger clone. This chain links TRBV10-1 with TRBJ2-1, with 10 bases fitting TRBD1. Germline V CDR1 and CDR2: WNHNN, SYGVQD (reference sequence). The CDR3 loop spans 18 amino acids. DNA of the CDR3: TGCGCCTGCAGTGGAGGCCCCGGGACAGGGGTGGGCTACAATGAGCAGTTCTTC. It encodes CACSGGPGTGVGYNEQFF.

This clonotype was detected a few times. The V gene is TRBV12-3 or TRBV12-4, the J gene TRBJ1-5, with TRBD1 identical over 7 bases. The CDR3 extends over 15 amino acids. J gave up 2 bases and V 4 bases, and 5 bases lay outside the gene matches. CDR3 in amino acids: CASSSGTEGNQPQHF. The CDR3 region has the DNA TGTGCCAGCAGTTCGGGGACAGAGGGCAATCAGCCCCAGCATTTT.

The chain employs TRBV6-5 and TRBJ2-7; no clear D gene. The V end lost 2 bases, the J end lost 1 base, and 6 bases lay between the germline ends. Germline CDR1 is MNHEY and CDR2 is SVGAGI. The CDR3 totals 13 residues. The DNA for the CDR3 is TGTGCCAGCAGTTACGTCCAGTCCTACGAGCAGTACTTC. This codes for CASSYVQSYEQYF.

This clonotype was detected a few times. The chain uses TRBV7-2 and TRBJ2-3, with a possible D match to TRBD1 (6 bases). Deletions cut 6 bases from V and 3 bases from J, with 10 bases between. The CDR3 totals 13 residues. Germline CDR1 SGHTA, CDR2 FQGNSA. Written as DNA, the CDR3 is TGTGCCAGCAGTCACAGGGTGACAGATACGCAGTATTTT. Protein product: CASSHRVTDTQYF.

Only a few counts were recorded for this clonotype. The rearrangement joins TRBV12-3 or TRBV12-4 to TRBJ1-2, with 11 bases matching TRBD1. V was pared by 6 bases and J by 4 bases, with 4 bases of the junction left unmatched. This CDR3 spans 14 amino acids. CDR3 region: CASRGQGGGYGYTF. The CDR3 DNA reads TGTGCCAGCAGGGGACAGGGGGGAGGCTATGGCTACACCTTC.

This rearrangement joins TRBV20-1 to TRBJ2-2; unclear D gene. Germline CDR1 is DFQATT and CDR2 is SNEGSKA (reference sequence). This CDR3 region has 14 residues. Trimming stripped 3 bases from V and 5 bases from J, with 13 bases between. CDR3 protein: CSASGPLQTGELFF. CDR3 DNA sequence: TGCAGTGCTAGCGGACCCCTCCAAACCGGGGAGCTGTTTTTT.

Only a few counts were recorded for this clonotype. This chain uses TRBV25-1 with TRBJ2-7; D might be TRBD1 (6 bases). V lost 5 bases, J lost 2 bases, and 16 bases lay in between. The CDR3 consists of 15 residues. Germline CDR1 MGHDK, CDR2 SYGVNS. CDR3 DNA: TGTGCCAGCAGTCCCGGGTCAGGGGTGGCCTACGAGCAGTACTTC. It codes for CASSPGSGVAYEQYF.

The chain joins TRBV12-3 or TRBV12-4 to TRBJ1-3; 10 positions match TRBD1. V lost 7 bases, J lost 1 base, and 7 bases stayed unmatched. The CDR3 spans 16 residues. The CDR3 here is CASNPTGGASGNTIYF. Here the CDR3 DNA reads TGTGCCAGCAACCCGACAGGGGGCGCGTCTGGAAACACCATATATTTT.

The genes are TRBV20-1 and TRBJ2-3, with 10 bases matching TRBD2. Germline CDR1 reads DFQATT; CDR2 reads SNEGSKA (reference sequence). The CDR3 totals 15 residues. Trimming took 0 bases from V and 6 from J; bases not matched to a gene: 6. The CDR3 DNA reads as TGCAGTGCTAGAGAGCCTAGCGGGAGAGCCGATACGCAGTATTTT. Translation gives CSAREPSGRADTQYF.

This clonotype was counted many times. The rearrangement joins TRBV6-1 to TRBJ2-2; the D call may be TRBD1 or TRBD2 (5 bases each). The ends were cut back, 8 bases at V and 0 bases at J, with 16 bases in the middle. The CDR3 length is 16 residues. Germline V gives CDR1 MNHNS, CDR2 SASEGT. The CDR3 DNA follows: TGTGCCAGCGAAGCTAGACAGCGGACGAACACCGGGGAGCTGTTTTTT. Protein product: CASEARQRTNTGELFF.

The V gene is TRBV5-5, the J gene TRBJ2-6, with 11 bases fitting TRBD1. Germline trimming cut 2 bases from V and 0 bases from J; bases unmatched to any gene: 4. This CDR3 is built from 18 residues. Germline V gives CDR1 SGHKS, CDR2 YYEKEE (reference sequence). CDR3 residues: CASSLRDRGFSGANVLTF. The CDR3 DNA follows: TGTGCCAGCAGCTTACGGGACAGGGGGTTCTCTGGGGCCAACGTCCTGACTTTC.

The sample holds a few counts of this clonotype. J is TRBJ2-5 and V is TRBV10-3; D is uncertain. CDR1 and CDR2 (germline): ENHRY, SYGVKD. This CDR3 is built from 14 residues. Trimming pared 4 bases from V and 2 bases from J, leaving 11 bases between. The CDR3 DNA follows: TGTGCCATCAGTGGCGGATTCCCTCAAGAGACCCAGTACTTC. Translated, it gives CAISGGFPQETQYF.

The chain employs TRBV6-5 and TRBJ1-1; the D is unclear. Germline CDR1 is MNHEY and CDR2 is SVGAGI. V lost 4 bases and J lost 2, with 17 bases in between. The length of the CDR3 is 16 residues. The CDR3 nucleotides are TGTGCCAGCAGTTCCGCCTCCCTGTATTCAAACACTGAAGCTTTCTTT. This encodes CASSSASLYSNTEAFF.

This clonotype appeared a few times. The CDR3 reads CASTEAYNEQFF. The DNA for the CDR3 is TGTGCCAGCACAGAGGCCTACAATGAGCAGTTCTTC. The chain employs TRBV7-2 and TRBJ2-1; the D is unclear. The V gene lost 7 bases and the J gene lost 2 bases, with 6 bases spanning the gap. The CDR3 totals 12 residues. The germline gives CDR1 SGHTA, CDR2 FQGNSA.

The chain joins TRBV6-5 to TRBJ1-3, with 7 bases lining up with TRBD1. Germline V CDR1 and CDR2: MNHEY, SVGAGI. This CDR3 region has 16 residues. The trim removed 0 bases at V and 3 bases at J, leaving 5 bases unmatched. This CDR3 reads CASSYSRQGLGNTIYF. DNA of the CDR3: TGTGCCAGCAGTTACTCGAGACAGGGTCTTGGAAACACCATATATTTT.

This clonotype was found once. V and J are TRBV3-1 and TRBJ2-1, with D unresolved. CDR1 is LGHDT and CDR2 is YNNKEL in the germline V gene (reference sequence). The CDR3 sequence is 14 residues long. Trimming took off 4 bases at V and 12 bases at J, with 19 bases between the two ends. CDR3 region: CASSRADTVVGQFF. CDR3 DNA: TGTGCCAGCAGCCGTGCCGACACAGTTGTGGGGCAGTTCTTC.

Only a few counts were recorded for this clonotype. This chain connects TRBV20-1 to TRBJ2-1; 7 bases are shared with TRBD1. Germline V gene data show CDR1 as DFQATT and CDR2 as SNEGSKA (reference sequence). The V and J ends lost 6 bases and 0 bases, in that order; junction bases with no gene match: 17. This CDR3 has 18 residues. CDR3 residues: CSATQGLPRKSSYNEQFF. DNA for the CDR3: TGCAGTGCCACACAGGGGTTGCCAAGAAAGAGCTCCTACAATGAGCAGTTCTTC.

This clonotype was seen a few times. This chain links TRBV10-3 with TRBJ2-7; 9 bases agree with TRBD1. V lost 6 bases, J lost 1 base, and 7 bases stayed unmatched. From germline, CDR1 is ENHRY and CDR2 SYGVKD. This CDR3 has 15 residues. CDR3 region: CAIRTGTGLSYEQYF. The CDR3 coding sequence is TGTGCCATCAGGACCGGGACAGGGCTGTCCTACGAGCAGTACTTC.

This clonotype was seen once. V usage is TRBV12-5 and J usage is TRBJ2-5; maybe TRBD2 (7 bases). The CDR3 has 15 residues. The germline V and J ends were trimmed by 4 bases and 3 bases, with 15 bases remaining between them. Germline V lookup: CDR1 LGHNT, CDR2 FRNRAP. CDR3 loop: CASGWARGAEETQYF. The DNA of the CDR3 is TGTGCTAGTGGTTGGGCCCGGGGGGCGGAAGAGACCCAGTACTTC.

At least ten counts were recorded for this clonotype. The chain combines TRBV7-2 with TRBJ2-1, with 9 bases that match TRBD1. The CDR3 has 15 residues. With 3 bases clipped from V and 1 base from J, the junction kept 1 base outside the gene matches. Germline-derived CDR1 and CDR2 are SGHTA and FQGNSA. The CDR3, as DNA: TGTGCCAGCAGCTTGGACAGGGGTTCCTACAATGAGCAGTTCTTC. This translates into CASSLDRGSYNEQFF.

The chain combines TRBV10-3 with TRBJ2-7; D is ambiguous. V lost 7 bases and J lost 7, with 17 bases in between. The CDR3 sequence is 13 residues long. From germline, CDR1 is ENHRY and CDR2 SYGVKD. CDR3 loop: CAIMGSTPREQYF. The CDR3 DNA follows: TGTGCCATCATGGGTTCCACCCCACGGGAGCAGTACTTC.